A single sample gave rise to the 8 T cell receptor beta chains below, sequenced in a study of radiation and T cells in renal cell carcinoma. The data were produced by immunoSEQ multiplex PCR, yet TCRdb's version contains in-frame clones alone and is incomplete. The sample records 70,000 to 100,000 clones, 80% to 90% being singletons. Specified time point: blood 2 weeks post-SBRT. Noted treatment: 15 Gy SBRT to primary tumor, nephrectomy 4 weeks later. Specimen: blood, collected from a patient whose treatment included radiotherapy and nephrectomy. The receptors derive from a woman in her 50s with renal cell carcinoma.

The chain couples TRBV5-5 to TRBJ2-1; 8 positions match TRBD2. The ends lost 3 bases at V and 1 base at J; junction bases unmatched: 6. The CDR3 runs to 16 residues. The germline V gene encodes CDR1 SGHKS and CDR2 YYEKEE (reference sequence). The CDR3 is CASSWEVAGSYNEQFF. The CDR3 DNA is TGTGCCAGCAGCTGGGAGGTAGCGGGATCCTACAATGAGCAGTTCTTC.

The chain links TRBV5-4 to TRBJ2-6, with D unclear. The CDR3 contains 16 residues. V was shortened by 3 bases and J by 2 bases, with 12 bases between the two germline ends. Germline CDR1 reads SGHNT; CDR2 reads YYREEE (reference sequence). The CDR3 DNA reads TGTGCCAGCAGCTCGCAACTAATTCCTGGGGCCAACGTCCTGACTTTC. This encodes CASSSQLIPGANVLTF.

In this sample, this clone turned up a few times. The chain recombines TRBV4-1 with TRBJ2-2; TRBD2 agrees at 15 bases. With 0 bases clipped from V and 6 bases from J, the junction kept 5 bases outside the gene matches. This CDR3 region has 18 residues. Germline V gives CDR1 MGHRA, CDR2 YSYEKL. The CDR3 bases are TGCGCCAGCAGCCAAGACGAGGGACTAGCGGGAGGCCCCGGGGAGCTGTTTTTT. Protein product: CASSQDEGLAGGPGELFF.

The chain links TRBV6-5 to TRBJ1-1, with TRBD1 matching 7 bases. CDR1 and CDR2 from the germline V gene are MNHEY and SVGAGI. The V segment lost 6 bases and the J segment 4 bases; nucleotides outside the gene matches: 8. This CDR3 spans 14 amino acids. In DNA, the CDR3 is TGTGCCAGCAGGAGGGGACAGAGGGGCACTGAAGCTTTCTTT. Translated: CASRRGQRGTEAFF.

The chain couples TRBV28 to TRBJ1-1; D unresolved. Trimming pared 8 bases from V and 1 base from J, leaving 11 bases between. The germline V gene has CDR1 MDHEN and CDR2 SYDVKM. The CDR3 consists of 13 residues. Written as DNA, the CDR3 is TGTGCCAGCTGCGGCCAACCGAACACTGAAGCTTTCTTT. This encodes CASCGQPNTEAFF.

This chain connects TRBV9 to TRBJ1-5, with 9 bases matching TRBD1. The junction had 5 bases not matched to a gene; V was cut back by 1 base and J by 6 bases. The V gene's germline CDR1 is SGDLS and CDR2 YYNGEE. This CDR3 region has 15 residues. The CDR3 bases are TGTGCCAGCAGCGTATCGGGACAGGGTATTCAGCCCCAGCATTTT. Amino acid sequence: CASSVSGQGIQPQHF.

The chain recombines TRBV4-3 with TRBJ1-2; D possibly corresponds to TRBD1 (5 bases). The CDR3 sequence is 13 residues long. Germline-derived CDR1 and CDR2 are LGHNA and YSLEER. Trimming shortened V by 8 bases and J by 5 bases, and 15 bases separated the two germline ends. Written as DNA, the CDR3 is TGCGCCAGCTCCGCCGGTGGGGGGTATGGCTACACCTTC. Encoded protein: CASSAGGGYGYTF.

The chain uses TRBV7-6 and TRBJ2-4; D is ambiguous. Per the germline V gene, CDR1 is SGHVS and CDR2 is FNYEAQ. The ends were cut back, 4 bases at V and 7 bases at J, with 11 bases in the middle. The CDR3 runs to 13 residues. The CDR3 loop is CASSSEMGNIQYF. The CDR3 DNA reads TGTGCCAGCAGCTCAGAGATGGGGAACATTCAGTACTTC. The full variable domain, completed using reference TRBV7-6 and TRBJ2-4, is GAGVSQSPRYKVTKRGQDVALRCDPISGHVSLYWYRQALGQGPEFLTYFNYEAQQDKSGLPNDRFSAERPEGSISTLTIQRTEQRDSAMYRCASSSEMGNIQYFGAGTRLSVL.